What follows are 21 T cell receptor beta chains derived from one specimen sequenced in a study of Graves' ophthalmopathy and Graves' hyperthyroidism. The authors amplified TCR beta CDR3 regions from RNA transcripts. RT-PCR with HTBI primers came first, then second-round multiplex PCR. TCRdb reanalysed the multiplex PCR reads using MiXCR and keeps one entry per CDR3 protein. Of just over 600,000 distinct CDR3 sequences detected, about 20% appear once; the ten largest clones hold more than 5.5%. Sequencing was performed on peripheral blood. The receptors stem from a woman in her late teens or twenties with stable Graves' hyperthyroidism. Some clones in this sample may be carry-over from other donors' samples.

The V call is TRBV29-1, the J call TRBJ1-1, with D maybe TRBD1 (5 bases). Deletions cut 2 bases from V and 4 bases from J, with 14 bases between. Germline V gene data show CDR1 as SQVTM and CDR2 as ANQGSEA. The CDR3 has 14 amino acids. The CDR3, as DNA: TGCAGCGTTGAAAAGTCGCAGGGCGGCACTGAAGCTTTCTTT. Protein product: CSVEKSQGGTEAFF.

This clonotype was observed many times. The chain carries TRBV12-3 or TRBV12-4 and TRBJ1-4, with 9 bases lining up with TRBD1. The CDR3 is 16 residues long. The junction had 9 bases not matched to a gene; V was cut back by 6 bases and J by 4 bases. The CDR3 loop reads CASSPQGAGGNEKLFF. The CDR3 coding sequence is TGTGCCAGCAGCCCACAGGGGGCAGGCGGTAATGAAAAACTGTTTTTT.

This clonotype was counted ten times or more. The rearrangement joins TRBV30 to TRBJ1-2, with D tentatively TRBD1 (5 bases). Per the germline V gene, CDR1 is GTSNPN and CDR2 is SVGIG (reference sequence). V was shortened by 2 bases and J by 2 bases, with 18 bases between the two germline ends. This CDR3 comprises 16 residues. The CDR3 region is CAWSSTAPGLNYGYTF. DNA of the CDR3: TGTGCCTGGAGTTCTACAGCGCCAGGGCTAAACTATGGCTACACCTTC.

This clonotype has ten or more counts. The J gene is TRBJ2-7, the V gene TRBV5-1, with 7 bases that match TRBD1. The CDR3 consists of 15 residues. Looked up from germline, CDR1 is SGHRS and CDR2 is YFSETQ. V lost 0 bases to trimming and J lost 5 bases; unmatched junction nucleotides: 8. The CDR3 DNA reads as TGCGCCAGCAGCTTGGAGGGTACAGGGGTCCACGAGCAGTACTTC. As protein: CASSLEGTGVHEQYF.

This chain connects TRBV7-6 to TRBJ2-5; a possible D gene is TRBD1 (5 bases). Germline assignment: CDR1 SGHVS and CDR2 FNYEAQ. This CDR3 has 14 residues. V shed 4 bases and J shed 2 bases, with 11 bases lying between them. CDR3 sequence (DNA): TGTGCCAGCAGCTCGACAGTGACTCAAGAGACCCAGTACTTC. Amino acids: CASSSTVTQETQYF.

This clonotype was seen repeatedly, ten times or more. This chain uses TRBV28 with TRBJ1-1; tentatively, D is TRBD1 (5 bases). The germline CDR1 and CDR2 sequences are MDHEN and SYDVKM. V was shortened by 6 bases and J by 11 bases, with 22 bases between the two germline ends. CDR3 size: 14 residues. For the CDR3, the DNA is TGTGCCAGCAGCCCCCCCGGGACCTACCCTTTCGCTTTCTTT. Translated: CASSPPGTYPFAFF.

This clonotype was observed many times. The chain combines TRBV20-1 with TRBJ1-1; D gene unclear. CDR3 length: 14 residues. Per the germline V gene, CDR1 is DFQATT and CDR2 is SNEGSKA (reference sequence). Trimming pared 3 bases from V and 10 bases from J, leaving 21 bases between. For the CDR3, the DNA is TGCAGTGCTAGTGGCACGGATAACCGGCTTGGAGCTTTCTTT. Its translation is CSASGTDNRLGAFF.

This clonotype occurred many times. The CDR3 is CASSPRRGSNQPQHF. CDR3 nucleotides: TGTGCCAGCTCACCACGAAGGGGAAGCAATCAGCCCCAGCATTTT. V usage is TRBV18 and J usage is TRBJ1-5, with D perhaps matching TRBD1 (5 bases). The V gene's germline CDR1 is KGHSH and CDR2 LQKENI. CDR3 size: 15 residues. V lost 1 base to trimming and J lost 1 base, with 8 bases between them.

This clonotype was found many times. The chain uses TRBV10-3 and TRBJ2-2, with 10 bases lining up with TRBD1. This CDR3 is built from 13 residues. Germline trimming cut 10 bases from V and 7 bases from J; bases unmatched to any gene: 6. Germline V gene data show CDR1 as ENHRY and CDR2 as SYGVKD. Written as DNA, the CDR3 is TGTGCCACGGGACAGGGGAAGCACGGGGAGCTGTTTTTT. This sequence encodes CATGQGKHGELFF.

V gene TRBV7-6 combines with J gene TRBJ2-7; possible D gene TRBD1, 5 bases. CDR1 is SGHVS and CDR2 is FNYEAQ in the germline V gene. CDR3 size: 13 residues. V dropped 5 bases and J dropped 3 bases, with 11 bases sitting between them. In DNA form, the CDR3 reads TGTGCCAGCAGCCGGACACCGCTCTACGAGCAGTACTTC. Translating gives CASSRTPLYEQYF.

CDR3 residues: CASIGAGEVEQYF. The CDR3, as DNA: TGTGCCAGCATAGGAGCGGGGGAGGTCGAGCAGTACTTC. This chain links TRBV6-2 or TRBV6-3 with TRBJ2-7; 8 bases match TRBD2. Germline CDR1 and CDR2: MNHEY and SVGEGT. The CDR3 loop spans 13 amino acids. The V segment lost 7 bases and the J segment 6 bases; nucleotides outside the gene matches: 8.

This clonotype was picked up many times. The chain joins TRBV20-1 to TRBJ1-1; tentatively, D is TRBD1 (6 bases). Germline V lookup: CDR1 DFQATT, CDR2 SNEGSKA (reference sequence). The CDR3 contains 15 residues. Trimming took 2 bases from V and 2 from J, leaving 15 bases between them. The CDR3 nucleotides read TGCAGTGCTAGACAACGGGGGGGCAGCAACACTGAAGCTTTCTTT. Translated: CSARQRGGSNTEAFF.

There are many counts of this clonotype. V usage is TRBV29-1 and J usage is TRBJ2-5; 8 nucleotides align to TRBD1. The germline V gene has CDR1 SQVTM and CDR2 ANQGSEA. This CDR3 is built from 14 residues. V was clipped by 6 bases and J by 1 base; unmatched bases: 7. The CDR3 sequence is CSVDRGSGQETQYF. The DNA for the CDR3 is TGCAGCGTCGACAGGGGTTCCGGCCAAGAGACCCAGTACTTC.

This clonotype came up many times. The V and J genes are TRBV28 and TRBJ2-5, with D unresolved. The V end was cut by 6 bases, the J end by 1 base, with 6 bases between. This CDR3 region has 12 residues. Germline assignment: CDR1 MDHEN and CDR2 SYDVKM. The CDR3 DNA reads as TGTGCCAGCAGGGCTATCCAAGAGACCCAGTACTTC. It specifies CASRAIQETQYF.

The chain recombines TRBV11-2 with TRBJ2-2; D uncertain. Trimming removed 2 bases from V and 3 bases from J, with 4 bases in between. The germline V gene encodes CDR1 SGHAT and CDR2 FQNNGV. The CDR3 has 13 residues. The CDR3 DNA reads TGTGCCAGCAGCTTATACGACACCGGGGAGCTGTTTTTT. It specifies CASSLYDTGELFF. Combining the CDR3 with reference TRBV11-2 and TRBJ2-2 gives the whole variable domain EAGVAQSPRYKIIEKRQSVAFWCNPISGHATLYWYQQILGQGPKLLIQFQNNGVVDDSQLPKDRFSAERLKGVDSTLKIQPAKLEDSAVYLCASSLYDTGELFFGEGSRLTVL.

This clonotype was counted between two and nine times. J is TRBJ1-5 and V is TRBV18; 10 nucleotides align to TRBD1. Trimming at V came to 6 bases and at J to 10 bases, leaving 9 bases not matched to a gene. From germline, CDR1 is KGHSH and CDR2 LQKENI. This CDR3 comprises 14 residues. The chain's CDR3 is CASSPDRGRPPQHF. The CDR3 bases are TGTGCCAGCTCGCCCGACAGGGGGCGGCCTCCCCAGCATTTT.

This clonotype was counted many times. This sequence joins TRBV20-1 and TRBJ2-7; 14 bases are shared with TRBD2. Germline CDR1 DFQATT, CDR2 SNEGSKA (reference sequence). The CDR3 has 15 residues. With 5 bases clipped from V and 2 bases from J, the junction kept 5 bases outside the gene matches. Here the CDR3 reads CSAAGTSGGAYEQYF. The CDR3 DNA is TGCAGTGCTGCCGGGACTAGCGGGGGAGCCTACGAGCAGTACTTC.

The V and J genes are TRBV19 and TRBJ2-5; 9 bases are a match to TRBD1. Germline V gene lookup returns CDR1 LNHDA and CDR2 SQIVND (reference sequence). V lost 3 bases to trimming and J lost 2 bases; unmatched junction nucleotides: 4. The CDR3 is made up of 15 amino acids. CDR3 in amino acids: CASSIGTGRQETQYF. CDR3 nucleotide sequence: TGTGCCAGTAGTATTGGGACAGGGCGGCAAGAGACCCAGTACTTC.

V is TRBV11-1 and J is TRBJ2-7; maybe TRBD1 (5 bases). Germline values: CDR1 SGHAT, CDR2 FQDESV (reference sequence). V was shortened by 6 bases and J by 7 bases, with 25 bases between the two germline ends. The CDR3 has 16 residues. The CDR3 region is CASRVVPYRMVGEQYF. The CDR3 coding sequence is TGTGCCAGCAGGGTGGTCCCCTACAGGATGGTAGGGGAGCAGTACTTC.

This clonotype was observed at least ten times. The chain links TRBV19 to TRBJ1-1; TRBD1 is a possible D gene (5 bases). V lost 3 bases and J 7 bases, leaving 24 bases between the germline ends. Germline V gene sequence: CDR1 LNHDA, CDR2 SQIVND (reference sequence). CDR3 length: 17 amino acids. The CDR3 region is CASSIGLRSRGGIEAFF. The CDR3 coding sequence is TGTGCCAGTAGTATCGGTTTGCGGAGCCGGGGGGGTATTGAAGCTTTCTTT.

This clonotype was observed many times. The gene calls are TRBV29-1 and TRBJ2-7, with 10 nucleotides matching TRBD2. The CDR3 is made up of 14 amino acids. CDR1 is SQVTM and CDR2 is ANQGSEA in the germline V gene. V shed 0 bases, J shed 4 bases, and the junction held 3 bases outside the gene matches. Here the CDR3 reads CSVEDQAGGYEQYF. The CDR3 nucleotides are TGCAGCGTTGAAGACCAAGCGGGAGGGTACGAGCAGTACTTC.